This TCR beta chain was observed in a study of blood T cell repertoires in COVID-19. In germline, CDR1 is MNHNY, CDR2 SVGAGI (reference sequence). The CDR3 consists of 11 residues. V was shortened by 7 bases and J by 4 bases, with 8 bases between the two germline ends. Participants were placed into cohorts based on the clinical history they reported. Exposed enrollees encountered a COVID-19 case at some point within 2 weeks before study entry. Profiled with immunoSEQ multiplex PCR; TCRdb holds only in-frame clones, not every one. The sample has 200,000 or so clones; about 83% are singletons. The sample comprised PBMCs or T cells enriched from blood (not recorded which). The genes are TRBV6-6 and TRBJ2-7; D gene unclear. The sequence was obtained from a woman aged 45-65 years who had been exposed to COVID-19. CDR3 protein: CASKAGYEQYF. The CDR3, as DNA: TGTGCCAGCAAGGCAGGATACGAGCAGTACTTC.